The 32 T cell receptor beta chains listed next were all sequenced from one sample in a study of shared clonotypes between healthy human individuals. The protocol was immunoSEQ multiplex PCR, while the TCRdb copy is restricted to in-frame clones and leaves out a portion. Of millions of clones in the sample, about 92% are singletons; the top ten hold roughly 0.13%. Sequencing used naive CD4+ T cells sorted from blood. Subset indicated: CD45RA+ positively selected. These receptors all come from a man between 18 and 29 years old in good health.

The genes are TRBV4-1 and TRBJ1-4; 7 positions match TRBD1. V dropped 2 bases and J dropped 10; count of bases not matched to a gene: 16. The CDR3 is 17 residues long. The germline V gene has CDR1 MGHRA and CDR2 YSYEKL. CDR3: CASSQPGFQGVLGKLFF. DNA of the CDR3: TGCGCCAGCAGCCAACCCGGGTTTCAGGGGGTCTTGGGAAAACTGTTTTTT.

This clone has more than one count but fewer than ten. Other DNA sequences in the same sample also yield this CDR3. V is TRBV5-8 and J is TRBJ1-5; D gene ambiguous. Germline loops: CDR1 SGHTS, CDR2 YDEGEE. V dropped 0 bases and J dropped 2 bases, with 6 bases sitting between them. This CDR3 is built from 14 residues. CDR3: CASSLDGGNQPQHF. The CDR3 coding sequence is TGTGCCAGCAGCTTGGATGGGGGCAATCAGCCCCAGCATTTT.

The chain joins TRBV6-4 to TRBJ1-2; D unclear. Trimming cost V 6 bases and J 8 bases, with 16 bases left between them. Per the germline V gene, CDR1 is MRHNA and CDR2 is SNTAGT. The CDR3 runs 13 residues. CDR3 nucleotide sequence: TGTGCCAGCAGCAACCTAGGTTCGAGCGGCTACACCTTC. Protein product: CASSNLGSSGYTF.

The chain couples TRBV7-2 to TRBJ2-3; TRBD2 agrees at 12 bases. In germline, CDR1 is SGHTA, CDR2 FQGNSA. V dropped 2 bases and J dropped 5; count of bases not matched to a gene: 8. This CDR3 has 17 amino acids. CDR3 sequence: CASSLSLAGGFGDTQYF. In DNA form, the CDR3 reads TGTGCCAGCAGCTTAAGCCTAGCGGGAGGGTTCGGAGATACGCAGTATTTT.

The chain combines TRBV2 with TRBJ1-1, with D unresolved. Trimming stripped 6 bases from V and 1 base from J, with 6 bases between. The CDR3 has 12 residues. Looked up from germline, CDR1 is SNHLY and CDR2 is FYNNEI. CDR3 residues: CASSRRNTEAFF. The DNA of the CDR3 is TGTGCCAGCAGCAGGAGGAACACTGAAGCTTTCTTT.

The gene calls are TRBV19 and TRBJ1-6; D possibly corresponds to TRBD1 (6 bases). Germline CDR1 reads LNHDA; CDR2 reads SQIVND (reference sequence). Trimming left V 3 bases short and J 9 bases short, with 18 bases between. The CDR3 sequence is 16 residues long. The CDR3 DNA follows: TGTGCCAGTAGTATTCAGGGGACCACAACAAGTTCACCCCTCCACTTT. Translating gives CASSIQGTTTSSPLHF.

The rearrangement links TRBV11-2 to TRBJ2-7; D is undetermined. Trimming shortened V by 2 bases and J by 5 bases, and 4 bases separated the two germline ends. This CDR3 contains 11 residues. Germline CDR1 SGHAT, CDR2 FQNNGV. The CDR3: CASSLHHEQYF. The CDR3 DNA is TGTGCCAGCAGCTTACACCACGAGCAGTACTTC.

The chain combines TRBV30 with TRBJ1-1; no clear D gene. Per the germline V gene, CDR1 is GTSNPN and CDR2 is SVGIG (reference sequence). V was shortened by 4 bases and J by 8 bases, with 8 bases between the two germline ends. The CDR3 is made up of 10 amino acids. The CDR3 DNA is TGTGCCTGGATTATGGGGGAAGCTTTCTTT. The encoded protein is CAWIMGEAFF.

In this sample, this clone turned up once. The chain links TRBV6-1 to TRBJ2-5, with D possibly being TRBD1 (6 bases). CDR1 MNHNS and CDR2 SASEGT come from the germline V gene. The germline V and J ends were trimmed by 4 bases and 5 bases, with 11 bases remaining between them. CDR3 length: 13 residues. DNA for the CDR3: TGTGCCAGCAGTGTGACAGGTCCGGAGACCCAGTACTTC. Amino acid sequence: CASSVTGPETQYF.

CDR3 nucleotides: TGTGCCTGGACAAGGGCCCGCGAGCAGTACTTC. This gives the protein CAWTRAREQYF. V usage is TRBV30 and J usage is TRBJ2-7; D is uncertain. CDR1 is GTSNPN, CDR2 SVGIG, per germline (reference sequence). The V gene lost 4 bases and the J gene lost 6 bases, with 10 bases spanning the gap. CDR3 length: 11 amino acids.

The chain is built from TRBV6-1 and TRBJ1-1; tentatively, D is TRBD1 (5 bases). V was cut by 7 bases and J by 1 base, with 13 bases left in between. The CDR3 has 14 amino acids. Germline values: CDR1 MNHNS, CDR2 SASEGT. CDR3: CASTFGRANTEAFF. In nucleotides, the CDR3 is TGTGCCAGCACCTTCGGCAGGGCGAACACTGAAGCTTTCTTT.

V usage is TRBV19 and J usage is TRBJ2-7; D is perhaps TRBD1 or TRBD2 (6 bases each). The better agreement between TRBJ2-1 and the DNA end casts doubt on the J call. Per the germline V gene, CDR1 is LNHDA and CDR2 is SQIVND (reference sequence). This CDR3 is built from 14 residues. CDR3 coding DNA: TGTGCCAGTAGTATAGCGGGGGCTTCCTACGAGCAGTTCTTC. It translates to CASSIAGASYEQFF.

V gene TRBV6-6 combines with J gene TRBJ2-3, with a tentative D call TRBD1 (6 bases). The CDR3 extends over 15 amino acids. V lost 0 bases to trimming and J lost 3 bases, with 10 bases between them. Germline CDR1 and CDR2: MNHNY and SVGAGI (reference sequence). The CDR3 DNA follows: TGTGCCAGCAGTTACTCGGGGGCTAGAACAGATACGCAGTATTTT. This translates into CASSYSGARTDTQYF.

The chain links TRBV2 to TRBJ2-3; a weak D match, TRBD2 (5 bases). The CDR3 has 12 residues. The V gene lost 5 bases and the J gene lost 3 bases, with 6 bases spanning the gap. Germline CDR1 reads SNHLY; CDR2 reads FYNNEI. CDR3 in amino acids: CASSRETDTQYF. The CDR3 DNA reads TGTGCCAGCAGTAGGGAGACAGATACGCAGTATTTT. Full variable domain (remainder filled in from reference TRBV2 and TRBJ2-3): EPEVTQTPSHQVTQMGQEVILRCVPISNHLYFYWYRQILGQKVEFLVSFYNNEISEKSEIFDDQFSVERPDGSNFTLKIRSTKLEDSAMYFCASSRETDTQYFGPGTRLTVL.

J is TRBJ1-1 and V is TRBV11-3; D is undetermined. CDR1 SGHNT and CDR2 YENEEA come from the germline V gene. V was clipped by 1 base and J by 3 bases, with 6 bases between them. CDR3 length: 13 amino acids. CDR3 coding DNA: TGTGCCAGCAGCTTAGGTGTGGACACTGAAGCTTTCTTT. Translation gives CASSLGVDTEAFF.

V and J are TRBV5-1 and TRBJ2-3, with 15 bases matching TRBD2. V was pared by 4 bases and J by 5 bases, with 5 bases of the junction left unmatched. Germline V gives CDR1 SGHRS, CDR2 YFSETQ. CDR3 size: 16 residues. The CDR3 here is CASSAGLAGGLDTQYF. The CDR3 DNA is TGCGCCAGCAGCGCGGGACTAGCGGGGGGTCTAGATACGCAGTATTTT.

The CDR3 DNA follows: TGTGCCAGCAGTGATGGTGGGTTTGGCTACACCTTC. This codes for CASSDGGFGYTF. The chain joins TRBV2 to TRBJ1-2; D uncertain. V lost 3 bases to trimming and J lost 7 bases, with 9 bases between them. The CDR3 has 12 residues. CDR1 and CDR2 (germline): SNHLY, FYNNEI. Filled out from reference TRBV2 and TRBJ1-2, the complete variable domain reads EPEVTQTPSHQVTQMGQEVILRCVPISNHLYFYWYRQILGQKVEFLVSFYNNEISEKSEIFDDQFSVERPDGSNFTLKIRSTKLEDSAMYFCASSDGGFGYTFGSGTRLTVV.

For the CDR3, the DNA is TGCAGCGTTGGGGGGACTAGCCTTTACAATGAGCAGTTCTTC. Its translation is CSVGGTSLYNEQFF. The chain combines TRBV29-1 with TRBJ2-1; 9 bases agree with TRBD2. Germline V lookup: CDR1 SQVTM, CDR2 ANQGSEA. This CDR3 has 14 residues. Germline trimming cut 4 bases from V and 4 bases from J; bases unmatched to any gene: 5.

J is TRBJ2-1 and V is TRBV5-3; D is ambiguous. TRBV5-3 is treated as an ORF (open reading frame) with a function not yet certain. The CDR3 runs 15 residues. The V end lost 3 bases, the J end lost 3 bases, and 13 bases lay between the germline ends. The CDR3 sequence is CARSSRIAGYNEQFF. For the CDR3, the DNA is TGTGCCAGAAGCTCCCGAATCGCAGGCTACAATGAGCAGTTCTTC.

The rearrangement links TRBV6-1 to TRBJ2-7; 7 bases agree with TRBD1. The CDR3 length is 14 residues. Germline loops: CDR1 MNHNS, CDR2 SASEGT. The V gene end was trimmed by 7 bases and the J gene end by 3 bases; junction bases not matched to a gene: 9. The chain's CDR3 is CASNKGDRVYEQYF. DNA for the CDR3: TGTGCCAGCAACAAGGGGGACAGAGTCTACGAGCAGTACTTC.

The chain combines TRBV5-1 with TRBJ2-7; 7 bases map to TRBD1. The V gene end was trimmed by 4 bases and the J gene end by 0 bases; junction bases not matched to a gene: 7. CDR3 size: 15 residues. From germline, CDR1 is SGHRS and CDR2 YFSETQ. In DNA form, the CDR3 reads TGCGCCAGCAGCCCCGAAGGGGGCTACTCCTACGAGCAGTACTTC. It is translated as CASSPEGGYSYEQYF.

On this clone: The same CDR3 is also encoded by other DNA sequences in this sample. The chain uses TRBV11-2 and TRBJ2-7; D gene ambiguous. Germline lookup yields CDR1 SGHAT and CDR2 FQNNGV. CDR3 size: 15 residues. Trimming took off 1 base at V and 2 bases at J, with 12 bases between the two ends. The CDR3 is CASSLGAGGPYEQYF. The DNA for the CDR3 is TGTGCCAGCAGCTTAGGGGCTGGCGGACCCTACGAGCAGTACTTC. Variable domain in full (rest from reference TRBV11-2 and TRBJ2-7): EAGVAQSPRYKIIEKRQSVAFWCNPISGHATLYWYQQILGQGPKLLIQFQNNGVVDDSQLPKDRFSAERLKGVDSTLKIQPAKLEDSAVYLCASSLGAGGPYEQYFGPGTRLTVT.

The V call is TRBV7-9, the J call TRBJ1-4, with D maybe TRBD1 (5 bases). The CDR3 totals 14 residues. V was clipped by 5 bases and J by 5 bases, with 12 bases between them. The germline V gene has CDR1 SEHNR and CDR2 FQNEAQ (reference sequence). CDR3: CASSPRGKNEKLFF. The CDR3 DNA follows: TGTGCCAGCAGCCCCCGGGGCAAGAATGAAAAACTGTTTTTT.

The rearrangement joins TRBV28 to TRBJ2-5; D is possibly TRBD2 (5 bases). CDR1 MDHEN and CDR2 SYDVKM come from the germline V gene. V shed 2 bases and J shed 9 bases, with 25 bases lying between them. The CDR3 has 17 amino acids. The CDR3: CASSLMGSDVTRRPQYF. The CDR3 DNA follows: TGTGCCAGCAGTTTAATGGGTTCGGACGTAACTAGGAGACCCCAGTACTTC.

The chain couples TRBV11-2 to TRBJ2-3, with D possibly matching TRBD2 (6 bases). The CDR3 contains 16 residues. Trimming took 4 bases from V and 2 from J, leaving 16 bases between them. The germline V gene encodes CDR1 SGHAT and CDR2 FQNNGV. CDR3 bases: TGTGCCAGCAGCTCCTCTAGCGCCCTCTACACAGATACGCAGTATTTT. It translates to CASSSSSALYTDTQYF.

DNA for the CDR3: TGCGCCAGCAGCTTGGGTACAGGGGAAGGAAACACCATATATTTT. Residues: CASSLGTGEGNTIYF. V is TRBV5-1 and J is TRBJ1-3; 7 bases agree with TRBD1. V lost 0 bases and J lost 4; bases outside the gene matches: 4. Germline values: CDR1 SGHRS, CDR2 YFSETQ. This CDR3 is built from 15 residues.

This clone was counted a single time. The chain couples TRBV5-5 to TRBJ2-5, with 8 bases identical to TRBD2. The ends lost 3 bases at V and 2 bases at J; junction bases unmatched: 6. CDR1 SGHKS and CDR2 YYEKEE come from the germline V gene (reference sequence). The CDR3 runs to 15 residues. CDR3 sequence: CASSYLASGQETQYF. CDR3 nucleotide sequence: TGTGCCAGCAGCTACTTGGCTAGCGGGCAAGAGACCCAGTACTTC.

The chain recombines TRBV5-1 with TRBJ2-7; 10 nucleotides align to TRBD1. The CDR3 covers 15 residues. Germline V gene sequence: CDR1 SGHRS, CDR2 YFSETQ. Losses at the gene ends were 3 bases for V and 5 bases for J; bases not matched to a gene: 8. The CDR3 DNA reads TGCGCCAGCAGCTCCCCCGGGACAGGGGTCGACGAGCAGTACTTC. Translated: CASSSPGTGVDEQYF.

The chain couples TRBV19 to TRBJ2-6, with D perhaps TRBD2 (6 bases). Germline assignment: CDR1 LNHDA and CDR2 SQIVND (reference sequence). V lost 5 bases and J 4 bases, leaving 24 bases between the germline ends. CDR3 size: 19 residues. CDR3 nucleotides: TGTGCCAGTAGTGGAATGGGAGGTGTCAGGCTTTCCGGGGCCAACGTCCTGACTTTC. Translation: CASSGMGGVRLSGANVLTF.

The genes are TRBV7-9 and TRBJ2-3; perhaps TRBD2 as D (6 bases). Germline CDR1 SEHNR, CDR2 FQNEAQ (reference sequence). The CDR3 contains 14 residues. The V end lost 5 bases, the J end lost 1 base, and 10 bases lay between the germline ends. The CDR3 bases are TGTGCCAGCAGCCCCCAGCGGGGCACAGATACGCAGTATTTT. As protein: CASSPQRGTDTQYF. Full variable domain (remainder filled in from reference TRBV7-9 and TRBJ2-3): DTGVSQNPRHKITKRGQNVTFRCDPISEHNRLYWYRQTLGQGPEFLTYFQNEAQLEKSRLLSDRFSAERPKGSFSTLEIQRTEQGDSAMYLCASSPQRGTDTQYFGPGTRLTVL.

The chain has TRBV6-1 and TRBJ2-7; D may be TRBD1 (6 bases). From germline, CDR1 is MNHNS and CDR2 SASEGT. This CDR3 has 14 amino acids. V was trimmed by 6 bases and J by 0 bases, leaving 12 bases between them. CDR3 nucleotides: TGTGCCAGCAGAACTCGACAGGTCTCCTACGAGCAGTACTTC. Amino acid sequence: CASRTRQVSYEQYF.

The gene calls are TRBV19 and TRBJ2-1; 9 positions agree with TRBD2. CDR1 is LNHDA and CDR2 is SQIVND in the germline V gene (reference sequence). This CDR3 contains 15 residues. V lost 5 bases, J lost 4 bases, and 6 bases stayed unmatched. CDR3 coding DNA: TGTGCCAGTAGTGGATCCAGCGGGGGGTACAATGAGCAGTTCTTC. Its protein product is CASSGSSGGYNEQFF.